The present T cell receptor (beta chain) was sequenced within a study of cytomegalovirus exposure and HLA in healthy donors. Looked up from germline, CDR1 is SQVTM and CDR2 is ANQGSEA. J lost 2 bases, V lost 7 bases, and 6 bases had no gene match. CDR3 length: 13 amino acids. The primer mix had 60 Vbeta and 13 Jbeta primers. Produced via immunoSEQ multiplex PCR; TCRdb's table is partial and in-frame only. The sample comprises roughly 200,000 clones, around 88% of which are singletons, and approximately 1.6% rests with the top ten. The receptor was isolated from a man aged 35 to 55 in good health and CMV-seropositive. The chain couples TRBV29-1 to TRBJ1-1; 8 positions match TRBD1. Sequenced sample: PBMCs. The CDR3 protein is CSAPDRGNTEAFF. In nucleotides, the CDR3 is TGCAGCGCTCCCGACAGGGGCAACACTGAAGCTTTCTTT.